This is a list of T cell receptor beta chains from one sample in a study of blood T cells in healthy people across ages. TCRdb used MiXCR to reprocess the 5' RACE reads, holding one entry per CDR3 protein. The sample lists about 580,000 distinct CDR3 sequences, around 50% occurring once. Input material: blood. The receptor set was obtained from a man older than 75 in good health. Each CDR3 is given with its conserved first and last residue. The D gene is left open where the match is weak. Rows may omit the clone size; those that give it use once, few, many or a size class.

clone size	V gene	J gene	D gene	CDR3 DNA	CDR3 protein
.	TRBV7-8	TRBJ1-4	TRBD1	TGTGCCAGCAGCGCGGGACAGACAACTAATGAAAAACTGTTTTTT	CASSAGQTTNEKLFF
.	TRBV27	TRBJ1-6	.	TGTGCCAGCAGGCGGGACTCGGACTTGAGAGCCCTCCACTTT	CASRRDSDLRALHF
few	TRBV6-6	TRBJ2-5	TRBD1	TGTGCCAGAGGGGGCCGAGGGAGTAAGAACAATGAGCAGTACTTC	CARGGRGSKNNEQYF
.	TRBV10-3	TRBJ2-1	TRBD2	TGTGCCATCAGTGAGCAAGTAGCGGGAGGGCCATATGAGCAGTTCTTC	CAISEQVAGGPYEQFF
few	TRBV12-3/TRBV12-4	TRBJ2-7	.	TGTGCCAGCAGTTGGGACCTAGATATCTTCGAGCAGTACTTC	CASSWDLDIFEQYF
few	TRBV20-1	TRBJ2-1	TRBD2	TGCAGTGCTTGGGGGGGGGGCAATGAGCAGTTCTTC	CSAWGGGNEQFF
few	TRBV28	TRBJ1-1	.	TGTGCCAGCAGCGAATCGGGGGCTCGGAACACTGAAGCTTTCTTT	CASSESGARNTEAFF
.	TRBV10-3	TRBJ1-4	.	TGTGCCATCAGAACGGACACGGTTGAAAAACTGTTTTTT	CAIRTDTVEKLFF
.	TRBV5-5	TRBJ2-7	.	TGTGCCAACAGCTTGGCGGCAGGGGGGATGGATGAGCAGTACTTC	CANSLAAGGMDEQYF
few	TRBV6-1	TRBJ2-7	TRBD2	TGTGCCAGCAGTCCCCCAGCGGGAGGTTGTGAGCAGTACTTC	CASSPPAGGCEQYF
.	TRBV28	TRBJ2-5	.	TGTGCCAGCAGTTTATTAAAGTCCTACAATGAGCAGTACTTC	CASSLLKSYNEQYF
few	TRBV6-6	TRBJ1-5	.	TGTGCCAGCAGTTTTTGGGACGGTAATCAGCCCCAGCATTTT	CASSFWDGNQPQHF